This T cell receptor beta chain stems from a study of identical twins. The CDR3 length is 12 residues. With 7 bases removed from V and 8 bases from J, the gap between germline ends came to 12 bases. From germline, CDR1 is SEHNR and CDR2 FQNEAQ (reference sequence). This clonotype was recorded many times. Its target is not known. Whole-study findings and limits: Clonotypes of the beta chain that were abundant in cord blood carried fewer insertions (memory repertoires showed none).

In TCRdb, the 5' RACE reads were re-called with MiXCR into one record per CDR3 protein. In the table there are 250,000 to 300,000 distinct CDR3 sequences, less than 9.5% of which are singletons. These sequences were also reported in another study, on yellow fever vaccine responses in identical twins.

The chain has TRBV7-9 and TRBJ2-1, with D uncertain. Sequencing used CD8+ T cells sorted from blood. The source of this sequence is a woman under 30 in good health. CDR3 in amino acids: CASTTSMDEQFF. The CDR3 DNA is TGTGCCAGCACCACTTCTATGGATGAGCAGTTCTTC.